This T cell receptor (beta chain) was documented in a study of T-cell reconstitution after alpha-beta-depleted transplantation in children. This clonotype was seen only a few times. Unique molecular identifiers tagged the TCRbeta library. TCRdb reprocessed the PCR reads with MiXCR, giving one entry per CDR3 protein. The sample holds about 120,000 distinct CDR3 sequences, around 10% seen once. CDR3 length equals 11 residues. The ends were cut back, 4 bases at V and 2 bases at J, with 6 bases in the middle. Germline V CDR1 and CDR2: DFQATT, SNEGSKA (reference sequence). The rearrangement links TRBV20-1 to TRBJ2-7; no clear D gene. This sample comprised PBMCs, obtained before TCRalphabeta/CD19-depleted stem cell transplant. This sequence originates from a boy aged 2 to 10 with acute lymphoblastic leukemia, due to receive a stem cell transplant. The CDR3: CSAKDAYEQYF. DNA for the CDR3: TGCAGTGCTAAAGACGCCTACGAGCAGTACTTC.